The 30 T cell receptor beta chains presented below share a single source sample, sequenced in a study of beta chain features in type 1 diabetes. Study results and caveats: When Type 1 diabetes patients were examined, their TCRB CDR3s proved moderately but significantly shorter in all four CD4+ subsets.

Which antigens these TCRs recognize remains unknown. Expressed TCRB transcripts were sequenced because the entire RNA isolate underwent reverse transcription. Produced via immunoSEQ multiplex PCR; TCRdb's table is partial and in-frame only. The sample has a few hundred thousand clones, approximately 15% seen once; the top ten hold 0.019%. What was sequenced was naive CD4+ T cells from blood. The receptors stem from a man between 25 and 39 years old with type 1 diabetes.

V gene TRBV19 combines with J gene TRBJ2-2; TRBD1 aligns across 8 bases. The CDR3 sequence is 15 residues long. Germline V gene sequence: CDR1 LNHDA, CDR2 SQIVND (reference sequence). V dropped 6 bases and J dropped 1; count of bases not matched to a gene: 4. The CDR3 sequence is CASRSGQENTGELFF. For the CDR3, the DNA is TGTGCCAGTAGATCGGGACAGGAGAACACCGGGGAGCTGTTTTTT.

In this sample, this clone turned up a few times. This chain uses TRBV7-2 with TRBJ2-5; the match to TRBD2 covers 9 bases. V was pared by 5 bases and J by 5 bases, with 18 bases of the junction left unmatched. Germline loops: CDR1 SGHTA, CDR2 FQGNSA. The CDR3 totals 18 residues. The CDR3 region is CASSPASGGLLIGETQYF. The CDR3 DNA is TGTGCCAGCAGCCCCGCGAGCGGGGGGCTACTGATTGGGGAGACCCAGTACTTC.

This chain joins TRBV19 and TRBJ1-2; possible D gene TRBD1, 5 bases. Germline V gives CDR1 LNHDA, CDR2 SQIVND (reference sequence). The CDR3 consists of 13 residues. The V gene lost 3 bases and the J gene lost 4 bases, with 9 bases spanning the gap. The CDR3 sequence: CASSINRLYGYTF. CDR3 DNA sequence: TGTGCCAGTAGTATTAACAGGCTCTATGGCTACACCTTC.

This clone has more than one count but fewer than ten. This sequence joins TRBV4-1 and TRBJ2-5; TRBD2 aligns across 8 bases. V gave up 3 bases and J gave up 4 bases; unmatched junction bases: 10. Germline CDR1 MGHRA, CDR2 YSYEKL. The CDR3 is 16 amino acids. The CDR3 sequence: CASSQTGAAGGETQYF. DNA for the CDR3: TGCGCCAGCAGCCAGACCGGGGCCGCGGGGGGAGAGACCCAGTACTTC.

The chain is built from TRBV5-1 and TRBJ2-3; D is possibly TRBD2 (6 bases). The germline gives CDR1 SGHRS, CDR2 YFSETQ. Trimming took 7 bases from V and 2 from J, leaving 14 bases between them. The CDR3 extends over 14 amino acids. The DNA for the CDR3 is TGCGCCAGCTCCGGTCTAGCGAACACAGATACGCAGTATTTT. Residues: CASSGLANTDTQYF.

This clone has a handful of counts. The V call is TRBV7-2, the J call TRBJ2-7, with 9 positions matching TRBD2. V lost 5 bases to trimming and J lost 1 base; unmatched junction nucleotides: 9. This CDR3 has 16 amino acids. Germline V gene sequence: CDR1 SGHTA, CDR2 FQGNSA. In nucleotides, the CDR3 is TGTGCCAGCAGCGTCGGGGGGCTAGCGGGATCCTACGAGCAGTACTTC. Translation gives CASSVGGLAGSYEQYF. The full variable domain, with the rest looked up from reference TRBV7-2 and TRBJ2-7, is GAGVSQSPSNKVTEKGKDVELRCDPISGHTALYWYRQSLGQGLEFLIYFQGNSAPDKSGLPSDRFSAERTGGSVSTLTIQRTQQEDSAVYLCASSVGGLAGSYEQYFGPGTRLTVT.

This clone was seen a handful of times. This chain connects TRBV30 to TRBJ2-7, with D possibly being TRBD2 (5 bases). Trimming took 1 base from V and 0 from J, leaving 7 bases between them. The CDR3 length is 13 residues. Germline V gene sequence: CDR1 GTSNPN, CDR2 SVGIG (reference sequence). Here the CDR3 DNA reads TGTGCCTGGAGTGGGCGGGCCTCCTACGAGCAGTACTTC. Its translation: CAWSGRASYEQYF.

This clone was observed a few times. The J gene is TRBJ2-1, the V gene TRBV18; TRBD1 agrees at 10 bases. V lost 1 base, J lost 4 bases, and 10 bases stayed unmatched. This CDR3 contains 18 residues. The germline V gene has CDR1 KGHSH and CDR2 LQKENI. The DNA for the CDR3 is TGTGCCAGCTCACCACAGAGTCGGGGGACAGGGGCGTACAATGAGCAGTTCTTC. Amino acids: CASSPQSRGTGAYNEQFF.

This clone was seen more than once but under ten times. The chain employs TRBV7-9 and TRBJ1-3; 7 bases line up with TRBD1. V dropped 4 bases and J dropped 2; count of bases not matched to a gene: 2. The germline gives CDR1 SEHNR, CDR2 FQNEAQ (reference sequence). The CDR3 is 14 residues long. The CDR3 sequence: CASSSTGTGNTIYF. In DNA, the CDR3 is TGTGCCAGCAGCTCGACAGGGACTGGAAACACCATATATTTT.

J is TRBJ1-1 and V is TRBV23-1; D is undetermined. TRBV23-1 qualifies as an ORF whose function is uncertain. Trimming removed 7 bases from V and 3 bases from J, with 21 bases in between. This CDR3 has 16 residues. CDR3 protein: CASKARIGGQDTEAFF. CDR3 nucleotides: TGCGCCAGCAAAGCCCGAATTGGAGGGCAGGACACTGAAGCTTTCTTT.

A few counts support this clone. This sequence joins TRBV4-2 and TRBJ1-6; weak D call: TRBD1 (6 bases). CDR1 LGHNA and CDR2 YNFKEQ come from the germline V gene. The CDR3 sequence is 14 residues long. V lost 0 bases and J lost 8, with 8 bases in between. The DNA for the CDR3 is TGTGCCAGCAGCCAAGAGTCAGGGGATTCACCCCTCCACTTT. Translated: CASSQESGDSPLHF.

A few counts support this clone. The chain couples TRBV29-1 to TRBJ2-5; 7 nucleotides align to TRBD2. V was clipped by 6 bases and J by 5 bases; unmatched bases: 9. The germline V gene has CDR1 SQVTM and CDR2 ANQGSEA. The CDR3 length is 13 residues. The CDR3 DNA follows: TGCAGCGTCCGGACTAGATTGTCGGAGACCCAGTACTTC. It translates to CSVRTRLSETQYF.

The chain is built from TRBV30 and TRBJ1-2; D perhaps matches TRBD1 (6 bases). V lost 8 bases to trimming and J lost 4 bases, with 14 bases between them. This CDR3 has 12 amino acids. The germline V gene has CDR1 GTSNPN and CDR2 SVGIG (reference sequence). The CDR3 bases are TGTGCCCGGGAGGGGGGCGTCTATGGCTACACCTTC. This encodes CAREGGVYGYTF.

CDR3 sequence reads: CASSPWGGESYNEQFF. CDR3 bases: TGTGCCAGCAGTCCGTGGGGCGGGGAATCCTACAATGAGCAGTTCTTC. The rearrangement uses TRBV6-6 and TRBJ2-1, with D possibly being TRBD2 (6 bases). Per the germline V gene, CDR1 is MNHNY and CDR2 is SVGAGI (reference sequence). Trimming cost V 5 bases and J 1 base, with 15 bases left between them. The CDR3 sequence is 16 residues long.

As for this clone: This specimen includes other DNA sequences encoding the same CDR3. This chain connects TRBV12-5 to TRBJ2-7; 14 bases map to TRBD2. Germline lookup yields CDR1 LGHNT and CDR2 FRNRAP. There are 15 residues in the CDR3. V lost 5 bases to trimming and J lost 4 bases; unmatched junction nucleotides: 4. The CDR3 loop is CASGRGTSGSYEQYF. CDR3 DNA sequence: TGTGCTAGTGGTCGAGGGACTAGCGGGAGTTACGAGCAGTACTTC.

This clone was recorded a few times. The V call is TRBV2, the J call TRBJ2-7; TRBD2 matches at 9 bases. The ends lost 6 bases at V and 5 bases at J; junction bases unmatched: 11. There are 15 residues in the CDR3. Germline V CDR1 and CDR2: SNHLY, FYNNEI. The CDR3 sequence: CASRRTSAVDDEQYF. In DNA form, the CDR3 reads TGTGCCAGCAGGAGGACTAGCGCTGTCGATGACGAGCAGTACTTC.

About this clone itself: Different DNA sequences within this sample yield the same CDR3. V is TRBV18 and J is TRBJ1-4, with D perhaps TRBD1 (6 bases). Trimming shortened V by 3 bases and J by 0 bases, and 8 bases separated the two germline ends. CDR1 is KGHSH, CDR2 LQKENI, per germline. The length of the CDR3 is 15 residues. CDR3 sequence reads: CASSPRTATNEKLFF. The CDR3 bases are TGTGCCAGCTCACCCCGGACAGCAACTAATGAAAAACTGTTTTTT.

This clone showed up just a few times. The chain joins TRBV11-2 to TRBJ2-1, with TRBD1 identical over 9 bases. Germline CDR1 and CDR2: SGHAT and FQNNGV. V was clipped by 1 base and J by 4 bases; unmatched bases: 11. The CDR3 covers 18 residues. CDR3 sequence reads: CASSLGLMGTGQYNEQFF. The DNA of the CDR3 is TGTGCCAGCAGCTTAGGGTTAATGGGGACAGGGCAGTACAATGAGCAGTTCTTC.

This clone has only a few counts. The CDR3 spells CAWRGDLLNTEAFF. DNA for the CDR3: TGTGCCTGGAGGGGAGACTTATTGAACACTGAAGCTTTCTTT. The V gene is TRBV30, the J gene TRBJ1-1; D gene unclear. Per the germline V gene, CDR1 is GTSNPN and CDR2 is SVGIG (reference sequence). V dropped 3 bases and J dropped 0 bases, with 11 bases sitting between them. The CDR3 spans 14 residues.

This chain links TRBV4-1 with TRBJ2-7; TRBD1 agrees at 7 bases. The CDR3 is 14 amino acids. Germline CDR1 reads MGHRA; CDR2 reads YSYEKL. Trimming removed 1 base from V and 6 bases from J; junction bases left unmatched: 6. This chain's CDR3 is CASSQGQGAGEQYF. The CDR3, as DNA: TGCGCCAGCAGCCAAGGACAGGGCGCCGGCGAGCAGTACTTC.

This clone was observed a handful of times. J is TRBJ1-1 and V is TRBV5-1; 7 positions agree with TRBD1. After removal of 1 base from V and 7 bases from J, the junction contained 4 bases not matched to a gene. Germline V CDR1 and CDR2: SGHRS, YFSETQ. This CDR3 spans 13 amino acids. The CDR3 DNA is TGCGCCAGCAGCTTGACAGGGGACATTGAAGCTTTCTTT. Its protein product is CASSLTGDIEAFF.

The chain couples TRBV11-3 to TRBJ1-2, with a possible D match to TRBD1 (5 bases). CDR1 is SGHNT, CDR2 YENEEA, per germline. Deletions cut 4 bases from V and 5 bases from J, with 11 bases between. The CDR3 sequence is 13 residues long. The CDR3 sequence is CASSSPGRYGYTF. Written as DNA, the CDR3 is TGTGCCAGCAGCTCCCCAGGGAGGTATGGCTACACCTTC.

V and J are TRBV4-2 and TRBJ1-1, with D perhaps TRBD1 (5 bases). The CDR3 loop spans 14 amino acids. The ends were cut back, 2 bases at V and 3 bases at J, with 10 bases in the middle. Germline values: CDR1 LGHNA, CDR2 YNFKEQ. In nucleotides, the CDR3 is TGTGCCAGCAGCCAAAGGGGAAGGGACACTGAAGCTTTCTTT. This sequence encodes CASSQRGRDTEAFF.

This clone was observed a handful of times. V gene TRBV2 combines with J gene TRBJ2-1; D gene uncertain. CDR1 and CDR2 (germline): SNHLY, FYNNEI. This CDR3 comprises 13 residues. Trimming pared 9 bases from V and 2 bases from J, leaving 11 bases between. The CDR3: CASTPNTYNEQFF. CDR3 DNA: TGTGCCAGTACACCCAACACCTACAATGAGCAGTTCTTC.

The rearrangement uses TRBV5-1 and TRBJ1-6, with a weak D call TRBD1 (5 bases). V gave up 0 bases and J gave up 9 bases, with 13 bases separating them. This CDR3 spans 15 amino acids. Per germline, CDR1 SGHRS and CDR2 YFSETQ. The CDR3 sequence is CASSLDSGNRSPLHF. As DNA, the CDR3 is TGCGCCAGCAGCTTGGATTCAGGGAATCGTTCACCCCTCCACTTT.

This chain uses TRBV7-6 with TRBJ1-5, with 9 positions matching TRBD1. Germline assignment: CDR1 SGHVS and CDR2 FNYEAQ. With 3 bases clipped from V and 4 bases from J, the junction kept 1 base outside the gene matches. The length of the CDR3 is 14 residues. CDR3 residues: CASSLGQGNQPQHF. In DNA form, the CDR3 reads TGTGCCAGCAGCTTGGGACAGGGAAATCAGCCCCAGCATTTT.

CDR3 sequence (DNA): TGCGCCAGCAGCCGCCACCGACAGAGACAAGGGTACAATGAGCAGTTCTTC. Translation: CASSRHRQRQGYNEQFF. The chain recombines TRBV4-1 with TRBJ2-1, with D maybe TRBD1 (5 bases). V was trimmed by 4 bases and J by 4 bases, leaving 20 bases between them. Germline values: CDR1 MGHRA, CDR2 YSYEKL. The CDR3 sequence is 17 residues long.

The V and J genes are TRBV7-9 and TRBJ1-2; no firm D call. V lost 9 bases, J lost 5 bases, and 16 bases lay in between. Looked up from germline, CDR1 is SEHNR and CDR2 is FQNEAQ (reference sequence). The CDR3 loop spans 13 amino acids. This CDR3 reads CASSRGEPYGYTF. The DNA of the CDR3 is TGTGCCAGTTCCCGCGGGGAACCATATGGCTACACCTTC.

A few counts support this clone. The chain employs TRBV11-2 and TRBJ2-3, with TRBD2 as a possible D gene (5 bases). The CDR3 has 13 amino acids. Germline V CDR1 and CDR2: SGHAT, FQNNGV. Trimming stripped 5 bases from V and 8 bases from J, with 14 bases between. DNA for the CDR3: TGTGCCAGCAGCCCAACCAGGAGCGGTACGCAGTATTTT. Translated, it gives CASSPTRSGTQYF.

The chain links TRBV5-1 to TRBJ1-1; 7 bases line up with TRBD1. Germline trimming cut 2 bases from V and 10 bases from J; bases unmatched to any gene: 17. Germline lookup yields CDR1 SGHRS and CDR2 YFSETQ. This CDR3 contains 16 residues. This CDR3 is CASSFVPDRVIPGAFF. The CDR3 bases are TGCGCCAGCAGCTTCGTCCCCGACAGGGTTATACCTGGAGCTTTCTTT.